This TCR beta chain was retrieved from a study of blood T cell repertoires in COVID-19. The overall study: From T cells, B-cell-depleted T cells, or PBMCs came the material, which was cDNA or gDNA.

The protocol was immunoSEQ multiplex PCR, while the TCRdb copy is restricted to in-frame clones and leaves out a portion. Of 250,000 to 300,000 clones in the sample, around nine tenths are singletons; the top ten hold around 1.1%. Residents of under 25 US areas, aged 18 to 89 years, made up the participants. Two negative PCRs, clearance, or symptom resolution were required of recovered Cohort 3 donors. This TCR derives from a woman between 25 and 40 years old who had recovered from COVID-19. Sequencing was performed on PBMCs or T cells enriched from blood (not recorded which).

CDR3 DNA: TGTGCCAGCAGTCCTGACTTGGTCCCTTGGGGCTACACCTTC. It encodes CASSPDLVPWGYTF. The chain carries TRBV28 and TRBJ1-2, with D unresolved. The V gene lost 5 bases and the J gene lost 8 bases, with 18 bases spanning the gap. The germline V gene has CDR1 MDHEN and CDR2 SYDVKM. This CDR3 contains 14 residues.